This T cell receptor (beta chain) appears in the sequencing data of a study of prognosis after radiotherapy for stage I lung cancer. Whole-study findings and limits: After stereotactic body radiation therapy, median unique TCR clones were approximately 6,700, down from fewer than 11,000. Patients who developed distant metastases had lower Shannon entropy after stereotactic body radiation therapy.

At least ten counts were recorded for this clonotype. The antigen is not known. TCR beta CDR3 was amplified from genomic DNA by two-round multiplex PCR. First-round PCR used primers specific to each TRBV and TRBJ gene. TCRdb reprocessed the multiplex PCR reads via MiXCR and lists one record per CDR3 protein. This table has over 10,000 distinct CDR3 sequences, 45% to 50% appearing once. Per germline, CDR1 LGHDT and CDR2 YNNKEL (reference sequence). The CDR3 extends over 15 amino acids. V dropped 3 bases and J dropped 6; count of bases not matched to a gene: 6. The chain has TRBV3-1 and TRBJ2-1; 9 positions agree with TRBD1. The starting material was PBMCs, obtained before or after stereotactic body radiation therapy (not recorded which). The clonotype originates from a donor older than 45 with non-small cell lung cancer. The DNA for the CDR3 is TGTGCCAGCAGCCACCCCGGGACAGGGTTCAATGAGCAGTTCTTC. This codes for CASSHPGTGFNEQFF.